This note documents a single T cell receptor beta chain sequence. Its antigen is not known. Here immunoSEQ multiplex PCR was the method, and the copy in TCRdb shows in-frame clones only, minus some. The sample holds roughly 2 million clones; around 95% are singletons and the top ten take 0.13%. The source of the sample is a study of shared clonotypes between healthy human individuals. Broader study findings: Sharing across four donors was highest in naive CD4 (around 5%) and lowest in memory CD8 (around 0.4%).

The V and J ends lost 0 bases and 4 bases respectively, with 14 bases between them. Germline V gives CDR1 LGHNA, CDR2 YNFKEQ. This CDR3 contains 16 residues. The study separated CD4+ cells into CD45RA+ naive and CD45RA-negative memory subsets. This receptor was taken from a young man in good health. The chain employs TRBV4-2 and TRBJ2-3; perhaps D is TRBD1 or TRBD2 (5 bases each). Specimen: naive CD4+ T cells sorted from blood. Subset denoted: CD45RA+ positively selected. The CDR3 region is CASSQDNGARADTQYF. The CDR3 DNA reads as TGTGCCAGCAGCCAAGATAACGGGGCGAGGGCAGATACGCAGTATTTT.